This TCR beta chain was observed in a study of cytotoxic CD8 clonotypes in ibrutinib-treated CLL. Study outcomes and limitations: Clonality was higher at ibrutinib response and returned toward baseline at progression.

Germline V lookup: CDR1 SNHLY, CDR2 FYNNEI. This CDR3 is built from 15 residues. With 5 bases removed from V and 5 bases from J, the gap between germline ends came to 18 bases. Assay used: immunoSEQ multiplex PCR; TCRdb lists only in-frame clones, some missing. The table records over 250,000 clones, approximately 79% of them present only once. This clone appeared a few times. Its antigen is undetermined. This TCR derives from a human donor with chronic lymphocytic leukemia. V gene TRBV2 combines with J gene TRBJ1-2; no clear D gene. This material consisted of PBMCs, taken at disease progression, from a patient treated with ibrutinib. CDR3 residues: CASSHSAAGSYGYTF. CDR3 nucleotide sequence: TGTGCCAGCAGTCACTCCGCGGCAGGCTCATATGGCTACACCTTC.